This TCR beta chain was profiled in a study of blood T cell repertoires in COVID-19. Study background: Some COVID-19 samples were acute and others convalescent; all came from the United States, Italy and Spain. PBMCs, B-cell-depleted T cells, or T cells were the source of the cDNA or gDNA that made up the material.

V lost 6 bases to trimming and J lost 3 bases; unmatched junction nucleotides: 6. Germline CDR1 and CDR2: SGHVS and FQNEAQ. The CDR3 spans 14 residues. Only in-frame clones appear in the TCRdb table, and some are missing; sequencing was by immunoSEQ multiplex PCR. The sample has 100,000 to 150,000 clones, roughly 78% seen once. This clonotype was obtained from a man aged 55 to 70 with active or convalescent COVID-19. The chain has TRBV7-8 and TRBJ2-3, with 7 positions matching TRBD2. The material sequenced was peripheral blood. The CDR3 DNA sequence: TGTGCCAGCAGTCGCAGCGGGAAGACAGATACGCAGTATTTT. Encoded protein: CASSRSGKTDTQYF.